This T cell receptor beta chain was documented in a study of cytomegalovirus exposure and HLA in healthy donors. This clone was picked up one time. V lost 4 bases to trimming and J lost 3 bases; unmatched junction nucleotides: 6. CDR1 and CDR2 from the germline V gene are SGHVS and FQNEAQ. The CDR3 extends over 17 amino acids. This table comes from immunoSEQ multiplex PCR, and its TCRdb copy is limited to in-frame clones, with some not included. The sample contains under 100,000 clones, roughly 84% of which appear only once. Sequencing was carried out using PBMCs. This chain links TRBV7-8 with TRBJ2-2, with 12 bases that match TRBD2. The source of this sequence is a woman aged 18-29 years in good health and CMV-seropositive. CDR3 DNA sequence: TGTGCCAGCAGCTCGCTACTAGCGGGGGGTGACACCGGGGAGCTGTTTTTT. It encodes CASSSLLAGGDTGELFF.